This TCR beta chain was observed in a study of blood T cell repertoires in COVID-19. About the study: Acute and convalescent COVID-19 samples came from the United States, Italy and Spain.

CDR3 length equals 14 residues. In the study's own analysis: Reference gene primers were amplified, and this amplification served to estimate nucleated cell counts. Clones were sequenced by immunoSEQ multiplex PCR, and TCRdb holds only the in-frame ones, with some missing. V, J and clone size were drawn from that table, and D and trimming were deduced from the DNA. The sample holds over 250,000 clones, under 95% seen once. In terms of age and location, participants ranged from roughly 18 to 95 years and lived in about two dozen US areas. The chain joins TRBV21-1 to TRBJ1-4; the table's D call of TRBD1 was not tested on the DNA. TRBV21-1 is annotated as a pseudogene. This sequence was found in a man aged 55 to 70 who had recovered from COVID-19. The sample consisted of PBMCs or T cells enriched from blood (not recorded which). The CDR3 sequence is CASRGQGFNEKLFF. The CDR3 bases are TGTGCCAGCAGAGGACAGGGGTTTAATGAAAAACTGTTTTTT.